The source of this T cell receptor (beta chain) is a study of cytomegalovirus exposure and HLA in healthy donors. Study results and limitations: Earlier analysis found most TCR beta V segments productive about 90% or about 30% of the time. A later analysis reported that several of the most significant clusters appeared to be linked to common viral pathogens, among them Epstein-Barr virus. HLA alleles showed associations with some 15,000 TCR beta sequences in a later analysis, at a 0.05 false discovery rate. Equally common other TCR beta chains were less clonally expanded than HLA-associated ones, a later analysis found.

The PCR was carried out with 60 Vbeta primers and 13 Jbeta primers. Only in-frame clones appear in the TCRdb table, and some are missing; sequencing was by immunoSEQ multiplex PCR. The sample records some 110,000 clones, about four fifths being singletons. With respect to this clone: What it binds is not known.

Germline CDR1 reads SNHLY; CDR2 reads FYNNEI. J lost 3 bases, V lost 6 bases, and 8 bases had no gene match. This CDR3 contains 15 residues. This clonotype originated in a man aged 25 to 40 in good health and CMV-seropositive. V is TRBV2 and J is TRBJ2-7, with 10 nucleotides matching TRBD2. Material: PBMCs. CDR3 protein: CASRTSLAGVYEQYF. The CDR3 coding sequence is TGTGCCAGCAGGACTTCTCTAGCGGGGGTCTACGAGCAGTACTTC.